One sample yielded the 7 T cell receptor beta chains listed below, sequenced in a study of spatial heterogeneity in lung cancer. Stated time point: blood at routine non-recurrence follow-up after resection. TCRdb processed the 5' RACE reads anew with MiXCR; each CDR3 protein has one entry. The sample carries about 43,000 distinct CDR3 sequences, approximately 24% recorded once. Sequences were derived from PBMCs, sampled at follow-up. The receptors originated from a female donor with early-stage non-small cell lung cancer.

This chain links TRBV18 with TRBJ2-4, with D possibly being TRBD2 (5 bases). CDR1 KGHSH and CDR2 LQKENI come from the germline V gene. The CDR3 runs to 15 residues. V was clipped by 0 bases and J by 7 bases, with 13 bases between them. Here the CDR3 DNA reads TGTGCCAGCTCACCACCAGAGGGTTTAATGAACATTCAGTACTTC. This codes for CASSPPEGLMNIQYF.

This clonotype has a single count. The chain is built from TRBV12-3 or TRBV12-4 and TRBJ1-1; the D is unclear. CDR3 size: 11 residues. V lost 3 bases, J lost 7 bases, and 6 bases lay in between. Here the CDR3 reads CASSFSVEAFF. The CDR3 DNA reads TGTGCCAGCAGTTTTAGCGTTGAAGCTTTCTTT.

V is TRBV7-9 and J is TRBJ2-2, with 8 bases lining up with TRBD1. Germline-derived CDR1 and CDR2 are SEHNR and FQNEAQ (reference sequence). This CDR3 is 15 amino acids long. Trimming at V came to 5 bases and at J to 4 bases, leaving 6 bases not matched to a gene. CDR3 residues: CASSARTGGTGELFF. DNA of the CDR3: TGTGCCAGCAGCGCACGAACAGGGGGCACCGGGGAGCTGTTTTTT.

This clonotype was detected many times. V is TRBV14 and J is TRBJ2-1, with D possibly being TRBD1 (5 bases). The CDR3 is made up of 14 amino acids. Germline V gene sequence: CDR1 SGHDN, CDR2 FVKESK. Trimming removed 0 bases from V and 9 bases from J, with 12 bases in between. In nucleotides, the CDR3 is TGTGCCAGCAGCCAAGACTTGGGTAGGGGTGAGCAGTTCTTC. This gives the protein CASSQDLGRGEQFF.

This clonotype showed up just a few times. The chain employs TRBV20-1 and TRBJ2-3, with 7 bases aligning to TRBD2. The junction had 7 bases not matched to a gene; V was cut back by 5 bases and J by 2 bases. Germline V lookup: CDR1 DFQATT, CDR2 SNEGSKA (reference sequence). The CDR3 extends over 14 amino acids. CDR3 in DNA: TGCAGTGCTTTAGACTGGGACTACACAGATACGCAGTATTTT. Its translation: CSALDWDYTDTQYF.

V and J are TRBV20-1 and TRBJ2-3; 8 bases line up with TRBD1. This CDR3 has 13 amino acids. In germline, CDR1 is DFQATT, CDR2 SNEGSKA (reference sequence). CDR3 coding DNA: TGCACGATTGCCAGGGGGCACGGAGATACGCAGTATTTT. Amino acids: CTIARGHGDTQYF.

This clonotype has a count of ten or more. The genes are TRBV10-3 and TRBJ2-7, with no clear D. The CDR3 is made up of 14 amino acids. Germline V gene lookup returns CDR1 ENHRY and CDR2 SYGVKD. V was shortened by 8 bases and J by 0 bases, with 14 bases between the two germline ends. CDR3 amino acids: CAIARDSSSYEQYF. The DNA of the CDR3 is TGTGCCATCGCAAGGGATTCGAGCTCCTACGAGCAGTACTTC.